Here is one T cell receptor (beta chain) with its context. Its cognate antigen has yet to be identified. It has no much larger one-base neighbor in the sample; base qualities were not kept. TCRbeta CDR3 regions were amplified from genomic DNA using the immunoSEQ Assay, a bias-controlled multiplex PCR. The authors' analysis ran thus. The number of nucleated cells in each sample was estimated from the amplification of reference gene primers within the assay. To quantify the absolute abundance of each unique TCRbeta CDR3 rearrangement, sequence reads were collapsed and filtered. For each sample, productive Simpson clonality was calculated as the square root of Simpson's diversity index across productive rearrangements. The table comes from immuneACCESS by way of TCRdb, which keeps in-frame sequences with V and J called. Part of the clones is missing from these tables; in studies checked, under half for an unresolved V gene and the rest for unknown reasons. That table is the source of V, J and clone size, and D and trimming were worked out from the DNA. Recorded for this sample are about 76,000 clones; 65% to 90% of them occurred a single time. The ten largest clones take up roughly 9.6% of the sample.

This sample is part of a study of blood T cell repertoires in COVID-19 (dated by TCRdb to about 2020). At the level of the whole study: The collaborator samples originated in the United States, Italy and Spain and spanned the acute and convalescent phases of COVID-19. The prospective study material was composed of cDNA or gDNA derived from T cells, B-cell-depleted T cells, or PBMCs. The dataset comprised deeply sampled blood TCRbeta repertoires from subjects exposed to, actively infected with, or recovered from COVID-19. A freely available public database, intended as a resource for researchers studying the immune response to SARS-CoV-2, is where the repertoires were released. Samples came from the ongoing ImmuneRACE study (first 160 participants) plus 1,254 subjects from 6 global collaborators. Sample metadata almost always included a de-identified subject ID, COVID-19 status, age in years and sex. HLA class I and class II types, where available, came from metadata supplied by the sample provider rather than from assay-based typing.

One collaborating source in Seattle enrolled patients during active infection and followed them longitudinally through the course of disease. The collaborating institutions used their own protocols to collect whole blood in K2EDTA tubes. For TCRbeta analysis, collaborators shipped samples as frozen whole blood, isolated PBMCs, or DNA extracted from either of those sample types. Study-wide conclusions, independent of this receptor: The amount of clinical and demographic metadata varied by source and participant and was provided uncurated.

Trimming accounts for 4 bases at V and 8 bases at J, while the number of junction bases matched to no gene is 11. Measured from the cysteine to the phenylalanine, the CDR3 is 15 residues long. Only the CDR3 part of the read is kept: 45 bases, read in frame from the first base. Via the germline V gene, CDR1 is SGHDT and CDR2 YYEEEE. The origin of this receptor is a man aged 50 to 60 with COVID-19, enrolled during active disease. The V and J segments used are TRBV5-6 and TRBJ2-2; the junction holds 7 bases that match TRBD2. Sequencing was performed on peripheral blood. The CDR3: CASSQMSGMVGELFF. The DNA is TGTGCCAGCAGCCAAATGAGCGGGATGGTTGGGGAGCTGTTTTTT.